Below are 6 T cell receptor beta chains sequenced from a single sample in a study of CD8+CD57+ T cells in acquired aplastic anemia. Patients picked for sequencing had shown CD8+CD57+ cell expansion detected by flow cytometry. CDR3 and TCR beta VDJ profiling relied on a genomic DNA template. MiXCR, applied by TCRdb to the reads, yields one record per CDR3 protein. The sample holds 200,000 to 250,000 distinct CDR3 sequences; 65% are singletons and the top ten take 58%. The material sequenced was sorted CD4+, CD8+, or CD8+CD57+ T cells (not recorded which) from PBMCs. These receptors were taken from a human donor with aplastic anemia.

The DNA for the CDR3 is TGCGCCAGCAGCCAGCCGACAGGGGAGTATGATGAAGCTTTCTTT. Its translation is CASSQPTGEYDEAFF. The rearrangement uses TRBV4-1 and TRBJ1-1; TRBD1 matches 8 bases. Germline trimming cut 3 bases from V and 7 bases from J; bases unmatched to any gene: 10. The CDR3 contains 15 residues. Germline assignment: CDR1 MGHRA and CDR2 YSYEKL.

This chain uses TRBV6-1 with TRBJ2-7; 8 bases align to TRBD1. CDR1 and CDR2 (germline): MNHNS, SASEGT. The CDR3 sequence is 15 residues long. V was clipped by 7 bases and J by 4 bases; unmatched bases: 12. DNA of the CDR3: TGTGCCAGCACCAGCCGGGACAGGATTTCTTACGAGCAGTACTTC. As protein: CASTSRDRISYEQYF.

This clonotype was seen only a few times. This chain joins TRBV7-9 and TRBJ1-1, with D uncertain. CDR1 SEHNR and CDR2 FQNEAQ come from the germline V gene (reference sequence). With 4 bases removed from V and 0 bases from J, the gap between germline ends came to 12 bases. The CDR3 is 15 amino acids. The DNA of the CDR3 is TGTGCCAGCAGCTCCGCGAGCGATTTGAACACTGAAGCTTTCTTT. It encodes CASSSASDLNTEAFF.

This sequence joins TRBV7-8 and TRBJ2-3, with no clear D. The V and J ends lost 5 bases and 1 base respectively, with 7 bases between them. The germline gives CDR1 SGHVS, CDR2 FQNEAQ. This CDR3 comprises 13 residues. The CDR3 region is CASSRLRTDTQYF. The DNA for the CDR3 is TGTGCCAGCAGCCGACTCCGCACAGATACGCAGTATTTT.

V gene TRBV5-1 combines with J gene TRBJ2-3, with 9 bases lining up with TRBD2. The ends lost 3 bases at V and 4 bases at J; junction bases unmatched: 6. Germline values: CDR1 SGHRS, CDR2 YFSETQ. The CDR3 runs to 15 residues. CDR3 loop: CASSSAGGISDTQYF. In nucleotides, the CDR3 is TGCGCCAGCAGCTCAGCGGGAGGAATCTCAGATACGCAGTATTTT.

The genes are TRBV20-1 and TRBJ2-7, with 10 bases fitting TRBD1. This CDR3 is built from 14 residues. V dropped 6 bases and J dropped 5; count of bases not matched to a gene: 10. Germline-derived CDR1 and CDR2 are DFQATT and SNEGSKA (reference sequence). CDR3 in DNA: TGCAGTGCCCCGACGGACAGGGGGATTAACGAGCAGTACTTC. This codes for CSAPTDRGINEQYF.